This TCR beta chain was identified during a study of T cell changes during pregnancy in multiple sclerosis. Deletions cut 6 bases from V and 7 bases from J, with 16 bases between. Germline V gene lookup returns CDR1 SGHTA and CDR2 FQGTGA. CDR3 size: 13 residues. Data came from immunoSEQ multiplex PCR; TCRdb stores just in-frame clones and leaves some out. Here the sample spans around 100,000 clones, roughly nine tenths being singletons. This TCR came from a female donor with multiple sclerosis, enrolled in a pregnancy study. The starting material was peripheral blood, obtained after pregnancy. This chain links TRBV7-3 with TRBJ2-7; tentatively, D is TRBD1 (6 bases). The CDR3 nucleotides read TGTGCCAGCAGACCCCCAGGGGCGAGGGAGCAGTACTTC. This codes for CASRPPGAREQYF.